This T cell receptor (beta chain) was sequenced in a study of T cells in pancreatic ductal adenocarcinoma. Study-wide results and limits: Tumors hold more CD45RO+ effector T cells, which may bias toward lower diversity. Blood had more productive templates and around 8.5-fold more unique clonotypes than tumor. Tumor and blood clonality did not differ significantly, about 0.11 versus 0.072. This surgical cohort overrepresents the minority presenting with early-stage disease.

Notes on this clone: As yet, its antigen is unknown.

This CDR3 comprises 14 residues. V shed 5 bases, J shed 3 bases, and the junction held 5 bases outside the gene matches. Germline values: CDR1 MNHEY, CDR2 SVGAGI. Surgery without prior neoadjuvant therapy was the treatment of the selected pancreatic ductal adenocarcinoma patients. Method: immunoSEQ multiplex PCR; TCRdb's copy keeps in-frame clones and lacks some. The data show more than 85,000 clones, with about 95% seen just once and roughly 3.1% held by the top ten. Input material: PBMCs. The source of this sequence is a human donor with pancreatic ductal adenocarcinoma. The V gene is TRBV6-5, the J gene TRBJ2-7; 9 bases align to TRBD2. CDR3 DNA: TGTGCCAGCAGTCGGACTAGCGCATTCTACGAGCAGTACTTC. Translating it yields CASSRTSAFYEQYF.